The table lists the clone carrying this T cell receptor beta chain with a few counts. Its specificity is not known. The data were taken from a study of CD8 T cells in ankylosing spondylitis. The V end was cut by 5 bases, the J end by 8 bases, with 15 bases between. CDR1 and CDR2 (germline): SGHAT, FQNNGV. The CDR3 runs 13 residues. Quantitative barcoded 5'-RACE was used to prepare TCR beta libraries. Using its own MiXCR run on the 5' RACE reads, TCRdb lists one record per CDR3 protein. The data show a few hundred thousand distinct CDR3 sequences, approximately 11% seen once. Study-wide results and caveats: In peripheral blood, disease-linked CD8+ clones occurred at relatively low frequencies. The study looked at matched synovial fluid samples from ankylosing spondylitis patients. Disease-linked clones were reported to be significantly enriched there. Fewer than ten highly homologous variants made up a TCR beta motif, and this motif appeared characteristic of ankylosing spondylitis blood.

The chain recombines TRBV11-2 with TRBJ1-2, with D perhaps matching TRBD1 (6 bases). The sequence was obtained from a male donor with ankylosing spondylitis. Sample: blood, either unsorted or a sorted T cell fraction (not recorded which). The DNA of the CDR3 is TGTGCCAGCAGCCTCATAACAGGGATCGGCTACACCTTC. Translating gives CASSLITGIGYTF.